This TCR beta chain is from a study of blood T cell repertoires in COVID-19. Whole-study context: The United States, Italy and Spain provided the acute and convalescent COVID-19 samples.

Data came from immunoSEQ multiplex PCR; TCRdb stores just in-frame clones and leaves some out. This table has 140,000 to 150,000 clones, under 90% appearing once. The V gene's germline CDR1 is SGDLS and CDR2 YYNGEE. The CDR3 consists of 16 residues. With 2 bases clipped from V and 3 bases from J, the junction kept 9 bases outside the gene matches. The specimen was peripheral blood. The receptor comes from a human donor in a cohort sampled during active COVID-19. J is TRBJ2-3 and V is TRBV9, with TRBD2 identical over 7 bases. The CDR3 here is CASSVGAHGGTDTQYF. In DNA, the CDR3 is TGTGCCAGCAGCGTCGGGGCACACGGGGGGACAGATACGCAGTATTTT.